This TCR beta chain was obtained from a study of blood T cell repertoires in COVID-19. Looking at the study overall: The United States, Italy and Spain provided the acute and convalescent COVID-19 samples. T cells, B-cell-depleted T cells, or PBMCs provided the cDNA or gDNA that served as material.

Per the original methods: For nucleated cells, counts were estimated from reference gene primer amplification. Using immunoSEQ multiplex PCR, the repertoire was profiled, and TCRdb retains in-frame clones only, with some absent. From that table come the V and J calls and clone size; the DNA was used to work out D and trimming. The table includes roughly 220,000 clones, more than 75% detected once. V lost 3 bases to trimming and J lost 2 bases; unmatched junction nucleotides: 0. CDR3 length: 14 residues. Looked up from germline, CDR1 is MDHEN and CDR2 is SYDVKM. As regards this clone: This specimen includes other DNA sequences encoding the same CDR3.

The chain is built from TRBV28 and TRBJ1-2; 10 bases agree with TRBD1. Sequencing used peripheral blood. The receptor was derived from a man aged 55 to 69 with acute or convalescent COVID-19. The CDR3 sequence is CASSLGQGNYGYTF. The CDR3 DNA reads TGTGCCAGCAGTTTGGGACAGGGGAACTATGGCTACACCTTC.